A single sample is the source of the 30 T cell receptor beta chains below, sequenced in a study of T cells after yellow fever vaccination. TCRdb re-called the 5' RACE reads through MiXCR, storing one row per CDR3 protein. The sample carries roughly 320,000 distinct CDR3 sequences, approximately 11% recorded once. Specimen: CD4+ T cells sorted from PBMCs, collected 45 days after the yellow fever booster vaccination. Source of these receptors: a man between 18 and 29 years old who received the YFV17D yellow fever vaccine.

V gene TRBV5-1 combines with J gene TRBJ2-1; a possible D gene is TRBD2 (5 bases). Trimming took off 4 bases at V and 2 bases at J, with 19 bases between the two ends. Germline V gene data show CDR1 as SGHRS and CDR2 as YFSETQ. This CDR3 comprises 17 residues. The CDR3 loop reads CASSRGRTLNTYNEQFF. The DNA for the CDR3 is TGCGCCAGCAGCCGGGGTAGGACCCTTAATACCTACAATGAGCAGTTCTTC.

This clonotype showed up just a few times. The chain uses TRBV20-1 and TRBJ2-2; 10 bases fit TRBD2. After removal of 1 base from V and 0 bases from J, the junction contained 5 bases not matched to a gene. CDR3 length: 17 amino acids. Germline V gene sequence: CDR1 DFQATT, CDR2 SNEGSKA (reference sequence). CDR3 DNA: TGCAGTGCTAGAGGGGCCAGCGGGGGGGCGAACACCGGGGAGCTGTTTTTT. Its translation is CSARGASGGANTGELFF.

There are a few counts of this clonotype. CDR3 loop: CASSTLPGTGQVYSNQPQHF. CDR3 bases: TGTGCCAGTAGTACTCTTCCCGGGACAGGACAAGTTTATAGCAATCAGCCCCAGCATTTT. This rearrangement joins TRBV19 to TRBJ1-5; 8 bases line up with TRBD1. Germline V gene lookup returns CDR1 LNHDA and CDR2 SQIVND (reference sequence). The CDR3 contains 20 residues. V was clipped by 4 bases and J by 0 bases; unmatched bases: 17.

V and J are TRBV7-3 and TRBJ1-5; D not certain. The germline V gene has CDR1 SGHTA and CDR2 FQGTGA. The CDR3 length is 13 residues. The V end was cut by 2 bases, the J end by 5 bases, with 7 bases between. CDR3 coding DNA: TGTGCCAGCAGCTTAGACAAGGATCAGCCCCAGCATTTT. This translates into CASSLDKDQPQHF.

This clonotype appeared many times. V gene TRBV5-1 combines with J gene TRBJ1-6; tentatively, D is TRBD1 (6 bases). The CDR3 totals 18 residues. The germline CDR1 and CDR2 sequences are SGHRS and YFSETQ. Trimming took off 4 bases at V and 0 bases at J, with 17 bases between the two ends. CDR3 bases: TGCGCCAGCAGCCTACGCGCTAACAGGGACTCCTATAATTCACCCCTCCACTTT. Its protein product is CASSLRANRDSYNSPLHF.

This clonotype turned up a few times. The rearrangement uses TRBV20-1 and TRBJ2-2; 8 nucleotides align to TRBD2. The germline V gene has CDR1 DFQATT and CDR2 SNEGSKA (reference sequence). Losses at the gene ends were 6 bases for V and 17 bases for J; bases not matched to a gene: 26. The CDR3 runs to 16 residues. Here the CDR3 DNA reads TGCAGTGCCCCACGGGGGGGCCGAGTTACACCGGGGAGCTTTTTTTTT. This sequence encodes CSAPRGGRVTPGSFFF.

In this sample, this clonotype turned up a few times. The chain carries TRBV25-1 and TRBJ2-3; D uncertain. Germline values: CDR1 MGHDK, CDR2 SYGVNS. The ends were cut back, 6 bases at V and 0 bases at J, with 13 bases in the middle. This CDR3 is 15 amino acids long. DNA of the CDR3: TGTGCCAGCAGCTATCAGAGGTCTAGCACAGATACGCAGTATTTT. It yields the protein CASSYQRSSTDTQYF.

The rearrangement links TRBV5-1 to TRBJ2-3; TRBD2 agrees at 8 bases. This CDR3 contains 16 residues. The V segment lost 4 bases and the J segment 0 bases; nucleotides outside the gene matches: 7. Germline V gene sequence: CDR1 SGHRS, CDR2 YFSETQ. The CDR3 sequence is CASSPEVAGSTDTQYF. As DNA, the CDR3 is TGCGCCAGCAGCCCGGAGGTAGCGGGGAGCACAGATACGCAGTATTTT.

The chain is built from TRBV28 and TRBJ2-5, with 9 bases matching TRBD1. Germline V gene lookup returns CDR1 MDHEN and CDR2 SYDVKM. The V gene end was trimmed by 6 bases and the J gene end by 5 bases; junction bases not matched to a gene: 7. This CDR3 is built from 14 residues. The CDR3 DNA follows: TGTGCCAGCAGCTGGACAGGGGTCCCGGAGACCCAGTACTTC. Translating it yields CASSWTGVPETQYF.

This clonotype appeared a few times. The V and J genes are TRBV7-2 and TRBJ2-7; D tentatively fits TRBD1 or TRBD2 (5 bases each). V dropped 4 bases and J dropped 4 bases, with 14 bases sitting between them. The CDR3 loop spans 14 amino acids. CDR1 is SGHTA and CDR2 is FQGNSA in the germline V gene. The chain's CDR3 is CASSSGDGPYEQYF. CDR3 coding DNA: TGTGCCAGCAGCTCCGGGGACGGACCTTACGAGCAGTACTTC.

This clonotype was counted only a few times. The V gene is TRBV7-2, the J gene TRBJ1-5; 10 nucleotides agree with TRBD1. V shed 1 base and J 5 bases; nucleotides not matched to a gene: 5. From germline, CDR1 is SGHTA and CDR2 FQGNSA. The CDR3 has 16 amino acids. This CDR3 reads CASSLGQGAADQPQHF. Here the CDR3 DNA reads TGTGCCAGCAGCTTAGGACAGGGGGCGGCGGATCAGCCCCAGCATTTT.

V is TRBV9 and J is TRBJ2-2; 9 bases map to TRBD1. CDR1 and CDR2 from the germline V gene are SGDLS and YYNGEE. The CDR3 is made up of 14 amino acids. V dropped 3 bases and J dropped 7; count of bases not matched to a gene: 4. The DNA of the CDR3 is TGTGCCAGCAGCGCCCGGACAGGGGTCGGGGAGCTGTTTTTT. Translation: CASSARTGVGELFF.

The table lists this clonotype with a few counts. The CDR3 region is CASSLDGTGVGYTF. The CDR3 DNA follows: TGTGCCAGCAGCTTAGACGGGACAGGGGTTGGCTACACCTTC. V gene TRBV7-2 combines with J gene TRBJ1-2; 10 bases match TRBD1. Germline CDR1 is SGHTA and CDR2 is FQGNSA. The CDR3 sequence is 14 residues long. V lost 1 base and J lost 7; bases outside the gene matches: 3.

This clonotype was picked up a small number of times. The rearrangement uses TRBV6-6 and TRBJ2-3; D is unresolved. Trimming removed 8 bases at V and 2 bases at J, with 8 bases between. This CDR3 is built from 12 residues. Per the germline V gene, CDR1 is MNHNY and CDR2 is SVGAGI (reference sequence). In nucleotides, the CDR3 is TGTGCCAGCGGCCCTGCCACAGATACGCAGTATTTT. It translates to CASGPATDTQYF.

This CDR3 reads CASSREDFNSYEQYF. For the CDR3, the DNA is TGCGCCAGCAGCCGGGAGGACTTTAACTCCTACGAGCAGTACTTC. The chain uses TRBV4-1 and TRBJ2-7; D possibly corresponds to TRBD2 (6 bases). Germline lookup yields CDR1 MGHRA and CDR2 YSYEKL. This CDR3 has 15 amino acids. V was cut by 4 bases and J by 0 bases, with 13 bases left in between.

The chain couples TRBV4-2 to TRBJ2-5; D might be TRBD2 (6 bases). The CDR3 spans 13 residues. CDR1 LGHNA and CDR2 YNFKEQ come from the germline V gene. Between the trimmed V and J ends, which lost 6 bases and 5 bases, there was a span of 13 bases. Written as DNA, the CDR3 is TGTGCCAGCAGTCAGTGGGGGGATGAGACCCAGTACTTC. As protein: CASSQWGDETQYF.

On this clonotype itself: A read error may account for a junction end that differs from germline. The J gene is TRBJ2-3, the V gene TRBV27; TRBD2 matches at 11 bases. This CDR3 region has 13 residues. Germline V gene sequence: CDR1 MNHEY, CDR2 SMNVEV (reference sequence). The DNA of the CDR3 is TGCAGTACTAGCGGGGGTAAGGGAGATACGCAGTATTTT. It codes for CSTSGGKGDTQYF.

This clonotype was observed many times. The V and J genes are TRBV3-1 and TRBJ2-3; 9 bases map to TRBD1. This CDR3 comprises 15 residues. The junction had 5 bases not matched to a gene; V was cut back by 4 bases and J by 3 bases. Germline V gives CDR1 LGHDT, CDR2 YNNKEL (reference sequence). CDR3 sequence reads: CASSRGQGTTDTQYF. CDR3 coding DNA: TGTGCCAGCAGCCGAGGACAGGGGACAACAGATACGCAGTATTTT.

This clonotype was found a few times. The V call is TRBV18, the J call TRBJ2-7; 8 nucleotides line up with TRBD1. The CDR3 totals 16 residues. In germline, CDR1 is KGHSH, CDR2 LQKENI. V dropped 6 bases and J dropped 1; count of bases not matched to a gene: 11. CDR3 loop: CASSRQGIGLSYEQYF. For the CDR3, the DNA is TGTGCCAGCTCGCGACAGGGGATCGGTCTTTCCTACGAGCAGTACTTC.

This clonotype was counted many times. The chain couples TRBV7-9 to TRBJ2-3; D tentatively fits TRBD1 or TRBD2 (5 bases each). CDR1 SEHNR and CDR2 FQNEAQ come from the germline V gene (reference sequence). V was trimmed by 2 bases and J by 1 base, leaving 7 bases between them. The CDR3 is 14 amino acids. CDR3 sequence (DNA): TGTGCCAGCAGCTTAATGGGGGGCACAGATACGCAGTATTTT. Amino acid sequence: CASSLMGGTDTQYF.

This clonotype was observed a handful of times. This chain uses TRBV7-9 with TRBJ1-1, with 9 bases fitting TRBD1. This CDR3 has 13 amino acids. J lost 11 bases, V lost 1 base, and 5 bases had no gene match. Germline V gene lookup returns CDR1 SEHNR and CDR2 FQNEAQ (reference sequence). The DNA for the CDR3 is TGTGCCAGCAGCTTAGGTACAGGGGGCTCGGCTTTCTTT. Translated, it gives CASSLGTGGSAFF.

V usage is TRBV6-1 and J usage is TRBJ2-5; the D gene is possibly TRBD1 (5 bases). Trimming shortened V by 2 bases and J by 2 bases, and 9 bases separated the two germline ends. The CDR3 is made up of 14 amino acids. Germline CDR1 reads MNHNS; CDR2 reads SASEGT. CDR3 loop: CASSERGQQETQYF. Written as DNA, the CDR3 is TGTGCCAGCAGTGAACGAGGACAACAAGAGACCCAGTACTTC.

This clonotype was recorded many times. V and J are TRBV20-1 and TRBJ1-1; TRBD1 matches at 7 bases. Germline V gene lookup returns CDR1 DFQATT and CDR2 SNEGSKA (reference sequence). The CDR3 runs to 15 residues. The junction had 10 bases not matched to a gene; V was cut back by 6 bases and J by 0 bases. This CDR3 is CSARPADRLNTEAFF. CDR3 nucleotides: TGCAGTGCCCGACCCGCGGACAGGTTGAACACTGAAGCTTTCTTT.

Only a few counts were recorded for this clonotype. The rearrangement joins TRBV7-2 to TRBJ1-6; 7 bases are shared with TRBD1. Germline V gene sequence: CDR1 SGHTA, CDR2 FQGNSA. Losses at the gene ends were 4 bases for V and 9 bases for J; bases not matched to a gene: 12. This CDR3 region has 16 residues. The CDR3 DNA follows: TGTGCCAGCAGCTCCCCTGAGACAGGGAAAGGTTCACCCCTCCACTTT. Translating gives CASSSPETGKGSPLHF.

V and J are TRBV5-1 and TRBJ1-4; D call uncertain. The germline V and J ends were trimmed by 2 bases and 2 bases, with 13 bases remaining between them. The CDR3 contains 16 residues. Germline assignment: CDR1 SGHRS and CDR2 YFSETQ. CDR3 loop: CASSFARWSTNEKLFF. Here the CDR3 DNA reads TGCGCCAGCAGCTTCGCCCGTTGGTCTACTAATGAAAAACTGTTTTTT. The full variable domain, its missing parts supplied by reference TRBV5-1 and TRBJ1-4, is KAGVTQTPRYLIKTRGQQVTLSCSPISGHRSVSWYQQTPGQGLQFLFEYFSETQRNKGNFPGRFSGRQFSNSRSEMNVSTLELGDSALYLCASSFARWSTNEKLFFGSGTQLSVL.

The sample holds a few counts of this clonotype. The chain combines TRBV7-2 with TRBJ2-7; 9 bases fit TRBD2. V lost 7 bases to trimming and J lost 4 bases; unmatched junction nucleotides: 8. The CDR3 is 14 residues long. Germline-derived CDR1 and CDR2 are SGHTA and FQGNSA. CDR3: CASIVTSGNYEQYF. CDR3 in DNA: TGTGCCAGCATCGTGACTAGCGGTAATTACGAGCAGTACTTC.

The chain is built from TRBV6-5 and TRBJ1-1; D uncertain. Trimming pared 0 bases from V and 6 bases from J, leaving 11 bases between. Germline CDR1 and CDR2: MNHEY and SVGAGI. The CDR3 extends over 14 amino acids. The CDR3 reads CASSYSSKISEAFF. The CDR3 DNA reads as TGTGCCAGCAGTTACTCGAGCAAGATATCTGAAGCTTTCTTT.

The chain recombines TRBV20-1 with TRBJ2-7; D perhaps matches TRBD2 (5 bases). V lost 1 base and J lost 2, with 12 bases in between. The CDR3 runs 14 residues. In germline, CDR1 is DFQATT, CDR2 SNEGSKA (reference sequence). For the CDR3, the DNA is TGCAGTGCTAGAGCCGACGGAGGCCCCTACGAGCAGTACTTC. Protein sequence: CSARADGGPYEQYF.

Here the CDR3 DNA reads TGTGCCAGTAGTGGTGGGACTAGCGGATCCCAAGAGACCCAGTACTTC. It translates to CASSGGTSGSQETQYF. V and J are TRBV19 and TRBJ2-5; 11 nucleotides match TRBD2. V shed 5 bases, J shed 1 base, and the junction held 6 bases outside the gene matches. This CDR3 contains 16 residues. CDR1 and CDR2 from the germline V gene are LNHDA and SQIVND (reference sequence).

This clonotype has a count of ten or more. This chain links TRBV7-6 with TRBJ2-3; TRBD1 matches 10 bases. V was clipped by 1 base and J by 4 bases; unmatched bases: 5. Germline values: CDR1 SGHVS, CDR2 FNYEAQ. The CDR3 consists of 16 residues. CDR3 DNA: TGTGCCAGCAGCTTAGAAGGGGACAGGGGTTCAGATACGCAGTATTTT. Translating gives CASSLEGDRGSDTQYF.